The present entry profiles one T cell receptor beta chain with its context. The data stem from a study of blood T cell repertoires in COVID-19. Study-level information: The United States, Italy and Spain supplied acute and convalescent COVID-19 samples.

Clones were read by immunoSEQ multiplex PCR, and TCRdb kept only the in-frame ones, dropping some. The sample has around 300,000 clones, roughly 88% seen once. Clinical history reported by participants formed the basis on which cohorts were assigned. The sequencing input was PBMCs or T cells enriched from blood (not recorded which). This clonotype originated in a woman aged 30 to 39 who had recovered from COVID-19.

The CDR3 region has the DNA TGTGCCAGCAGCCAAGATCCCAACACAGATACGCAGTATTTT. Translation gives CASSQDPNTDTQYF. The rearrangement uses TRBV3-1 (or the pseudogene TRBV3-2) and TRBJ2-3; no clear D gene. The CDR3 runs 14 residues. Germline loops: CDR1 LGHDT, CDR2 YNNKEL (reference sequence). Trimming removed 0 bases from V and 2 bases from J, with 6 bases in between.